The 17 T cell receptor beta chains below were found in one sample sequenced in a study of blood T cell repertoires in COVID-19. Generated by immunoSEQ multiplex PCR, the TCRdb table keeps only in-frame clones and is missing some. The repertoire holds 300,000 or so clones, roughly 90% seen once, with approximately 2.9% in the top ten. The sequenced sample consisted of peripheral blood. The source is a woman aged 25 to 39 with COVID-19, enrolled during active disease.

The chain combines TRBV18 with TRBJ1-2; TRBD1 aligns across 9 bases. CDR3 length equals 13 residues. V trimming: 3 bases; J trimming: 6 bases; junction bases outside the gene matches: 2. Germline V gene data show CDR1 as KGHSH and CDR2 as LQKENI. CDR3 protein: CASSPGQGNGYTF. For the CDR3, the DNA is TGTGCCAGCTCACCCGGACAGGGGAATGGCTACACCTTC.

This chain connects TRBV5-5 to TRBJ1-5; 7 nucleotides match TRBD1. Germline trimming cut 2 bases from V and 2 bases from J; bases unmatched to any gene: 4. The germline V gene encodes CDR1 SGHKS and CDR2 YYEKEE (reference sequence). The CDR3 loop spans 15 amino acids. The chain's CDR3 is CASSFAGGGNQPQHF. The DNA for the CDR3 is TGTGCCAGCAGCTTTGCAGGGGGAGGCAATCAGCCCCAGCATTTT.

This clone was observed a handful of times. The V gene is TRBV9, the J gene TRBJ2-3, with TRBD2 matching over 15 bases. This CDR3 comprises 16 residues. Germline CDR1 SGDLS, CDR2 YYNGEE. V trimming: 3 bases; J trimming: 6 bases; junction bases outside the gene matches: 5. The CDR3 protein is CASSGTSGRASDTQYF. CDR3 nucleotides: TGTGCCAGCAGCGGGACTAGCGGGAGGGCCTCGGATACGCAGTATTTT.

This chain links TRBV3-1 (or the pseudogene TRBV3-2) with TRBJ2-2, with TRBD1 matching 7 bases. The germline gives CDR1 LGHDT, CDR2 YNNKEL (reference sequence). The CDR3 totals 15 residues. Trimming took 8 bases from V and 2 from J; bases not matched to a gene: 8. Written as DNA, the CDR3 is TGTGCCAGCGAGGGACAGTTTTTTAACACCGGGGAGCTGTTTTTT. The encoded protein is CASEGQFFNTGELFF.

The chain links TRBV7-2 to TRBJ1-1; 7 nucleotides align to TRBD1. Germline V gene lookup returns CDR1 SGHTA and CDR2 FQGNSA. This CDR3 spans 16 amino acids. V trimming: 3 bases; J trimming: 2 bases; junction bases outside the gene matches: 9. The CDR3 bases are TGTGCCAGCAGCTTCTCTACCGGGACAGTCAACACTGAAGCTTTCTTT. This sequence encodes CASSFSTGTVNTEAFF.

The chain has TRBV5-1 and TRBJ1-2; 8 bases fit TRBD1. V dropped 0 bases and J dropped 8; count of bases not matched to a gene: 15. The CDR3 totals 17 residues. From germline, CDR1 is SGHRS and CDR2 YFSETQ. CDR3 nucleotide sequence: TGCGCCAGCAGCTTGGCACCGGGACAGGTTGGTCCCTCCGGCTACACCTTC. It translates to CASSLAPGQVGPSGYTF.

This rearrangement joins TRBV5-1 to TRBJ2-1, with 8 nucleotides matching TRBD2. The CDR3 contains 15 residues. Germline-derived CDR1 and CDR2 are SGHRS and YFSETQ. The junction had 4 bases not matched to a gene; V was cut back by 3 bases and J by 2 bases. As DNA, the CDR3 is TGCGCCAGCAGCTCCCCGGGACTAGCCTACAATGAGCAGTTCTTC. Translated, it gives CASSSPGLAYNEQFF. The whole variable domain, filled in from reference TRBV5-1 and TRBJ2-1, reads KAGVTQTPRYLIKTRGQQVTLSCSPISGHRSVSWYQQTPGQGLQFLFEYFSETQRNKGNFPGRFSGRQFSNSRSEMNVSTLELGDSALYLCASSSPGLAYNEQFFGPGTRLTVL.

Note on this clone: Additional DNA sequences in this sample encode the identical CDR3. J is TRBJ2-3 and V is TRBV7-3; TRBD2 agrees at 10 bases. This CDR3 spans 14 amino acids. Germline CDR1 and CDR2: SGHTA and FQGTGA. Unmatched junction bases numbered 0, after V lost 3 bases and J lost 3 bases. Written as DNA, the CDR3 is TGTGCCAGCAGCTTGACTAGCGGGACAGATACGCAGTATTTT. Protein product: CASSLTSGTDTQYF.

V is TRBV7-9 and J is TRBJ2-3, with 11 nucleotides matching TRBD1. The germline V gene encodes CDR1 SEHNR and CDR2 FQNEAQ (reference sequence). The CDR3 length is 15 residues. Trimming took 4 bases from V and 4 from J; bases not matched to a gene: 4. CDR3 residues: CASSSWTGGADTQYF. The CDR3 DNA reads TGTGCCAGCAGCTCCTGGACAGGGGGCGCAGATACGCAGTATTTT.

The chain links TRBV2 to TRBJ2-1; 10 positions match TRBD1. The V gene's germline CDR1 is SNHLY and CDR2 FYNNEI. With V trimmed by 6 bases and J by 0 bases, 2 bases remained unmatched. The CDR3 runs 15 residues. The CDR3 protein is CASRGDRGSYNEQFF. Here the CDR3 DNA reads TGTGCCAGCAGGGGGGACAGGGGCTCCTACAATGAGCAGTTCTTC.

The gene calls are TRBV12-3 or TRBV12-4 and TRBJ2-3, with D maybe TRBD2 (5 bases). Trimming took off 7 bases at V and 7 bases at J, with 9 bases between the two ends. This CDR3 comprises 11 residues. CDR3 residues: CASIYGNTQYF. CDR3 coding DNA: TGTGCCAGCATATACGGGAATACGCAGTATTTT.

This chain links TRBV11-3 with TRBJ2-1; 12 bases line up with TRBD2. CDR1 is SGHNT, CDR2 YENEEA, per germline. V lost 1 base to trimming and J lost 8 bases; unmatched junction nucleotides: 3. This CDR3 has 15 amino acids. This CDR3 reads CASSLGTSGADEQFF. CDR3 DNA sequence: TGTGCCAGCAGCTTAGGGACTAGCGGGGCGGATGAGCAGTTCTTC.

V gene TRBV28 combines with J gene TRBJ1-5, with 9 bases identical to TRBD1. CDR3 length: 14 residues. J lost 6 bases, V lost 3 bases, and 3 bases had no gene match. Germline CDR1 and CDR2: MDHEN and SYDVKM. The CDR3 DNA is TGTGCCAGCAGTTTGGGACAGGGAGTTCAGCCCCAGCATTTT. Amino acids: CASSLGQGVQPQHF.

In its sample, this clone was seen once. The chain employs TRBV19 and TRBJ2-7; TRBD1 matches 8 bases. The germline V gene has CDR1 LNHDA and CDR2 SQIVND (reference sequence). The CDR3 extends over 14 amino acids. Trimming cost V 6 bases and J 3 bases; bases outside gene matches: 7. The CDR3 region is CASRLGQGVYEQYF. CDR3 DNA: TGTGCCAGTAGACTTGGACAGGGAGTCTACGAGCAGTACTTC.

The CDR3, as DNA: TGTGCCTGGAGTGTCTACGGGAGGAACACTGAAGCTTTCTTT. It codes for CAWSVYGRNTEAFF. The chain combines TRBV30 with TRBJ1-1; D remains unclear. With 0 bases removed from V and 1 base from J, the gap between germline ends came to 9 bases. Germline V gene data show CDR1 as GTSNPN and CDR2 as SVGIG (reference sequence). CDR3 length equals 14 residues. The variable domain in full, with the rest retrieved from reference TRBV30 and TRBJ1-1, is SQTIHQWPATLVQPVGSPLSLECTVEGTSNPNLYWYRQAAGRGLQLLFYSVGIGQISSEVPQNLSASRPQDRQFILSSKKLLLSDSGFYLCAWSVYGRNTEAFFGQGTRLTVV.

The chain has TRBV19 and TRBJ1-2; a weak D match, TRBD1 (5 bases). The CDR3 sequence is 14 residues long. The germline V gene encodes CDR1 LNHDA and CDR2 SQIVND (reference sequence). The V end was cut by 3 bases, the J end by 8 bases, with 16 bases between. The CDR3 here is CASSIPGGFGGYTF. The CDR3 nucleotides read TGTGCCAGTAGTATCCCCGGGGGATTTGGGGGCTACACCTTC.

V usage is TRBV6-2 or TRBV6-3 and J usage is TRBJ2-5; no clear D gene. This CDR3 comprises 16 residues. Per the germline V gene, CDR1 is MNHEY and CDR2 is SVGEGT. V was pared by 5 bases and J by 2 bases, with 18 bases between. CDR3 residues: CASSTPPARLQETQYF. The CDR3 region has the DNA TGTGCCAGCAGTACCCCGCCGGCCAGGCTACAAGAGACCCAGTACTTC.